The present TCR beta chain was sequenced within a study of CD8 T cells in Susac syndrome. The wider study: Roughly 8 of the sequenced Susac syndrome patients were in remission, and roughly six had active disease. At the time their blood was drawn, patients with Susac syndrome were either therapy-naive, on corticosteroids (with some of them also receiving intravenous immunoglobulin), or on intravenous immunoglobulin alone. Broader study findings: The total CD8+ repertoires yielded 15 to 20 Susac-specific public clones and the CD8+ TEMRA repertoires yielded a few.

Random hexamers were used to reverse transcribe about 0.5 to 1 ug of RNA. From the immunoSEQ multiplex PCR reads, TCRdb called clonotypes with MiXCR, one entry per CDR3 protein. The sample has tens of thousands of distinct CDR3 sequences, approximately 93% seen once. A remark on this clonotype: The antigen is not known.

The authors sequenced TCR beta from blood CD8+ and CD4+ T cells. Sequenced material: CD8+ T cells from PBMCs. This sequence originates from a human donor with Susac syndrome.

The CDR3 DNA reads TGTGCCAGCAGCTCCGGGACGGCGAGGGCCGCCCATGGCTACACCTTC. Translated: CASSSGTARAAHGYTF. The rearrangement joins TRBV5-4 to TRBJ1-2; D may be TRBD1 (5 bases). CDR1 is SGHNT and CDR2 is YYREEE in the germline V gene (reference sequence). Trimming removed 3 bases from V and 6 bases from J, with 21 bases in between. This CDR3 region has 16 residues.